This entry lists 21 T cell receptor beta chains sequenced from one sample in a study of T cell repertoires in cytomegalovirus infection. TCRdb fed the reads into MiXCR, producing one record per CDR3 protein. Among around 430,000 distinct CDR3 sequences, about 42% were seen once, and the ten largest hold around 45%. The antigens for these receptors are not known. Here the sequenced sample was cultured PBMCs, taken from culture after CMV antigen stimulation. Receptors originate from a human donor in good health (CMV status not recorded). Some clones in this sample may be carry-over from other donors' samples.

This clonotype was counted a few times. The chain employs TRBV5-4 and TRBJ1-6, with D perhaps matching TRBD1 (6 bases). V shed 3 bases and J shed 13 bases, with 17 bases lying between them. CDR3 length equals 14 residues. The germline CDR1 and CDR2 sequences are SGHNT and YYREEE (reference sequence). DNA for the CDR3: TGTGCCAGCAGCTCGGAGGTATTGGGGGCTCCCCTCCACTTT. It yields the protein CASSSEVLGAPLHF.

This clonotype was picked up a small number of times. The V gene is TRBV7-8, the J gene TRBJ1-2; tentative D call: TRBD1 (5 bases). The V end lost 1 base, the J end lost 1 base, and 13 bases lay between the germline ends. Germline V gives CDR1 SGHVS, CDR2 FQNEAQ. This CDR3 is built from 16 residues. CDR3 protein: CASSLDGDSVNYGYTF. CDR3 DNA sequence: TGTGCCAGCAGCTTAGATGGGGACTCGGTTAACTATGGCTACACCTTC.

There are a few counts of this clonotype. The gene calls are TRBV6-1 and TRBJ2-5; 9 bases fit TRBD2. The germline V gene encodes CDR1 MNHNS and CDR2 SASEGT. The CDR3 consists of 14 residues. J was trimmed by 4 bases and V by 5 bases; bases with no gene match: 5. The CDR3 sequence: CASSPSGTRETQYF. CDR3 bases: TGTGCCAGCAGTCCTAGCGGGACGAGAGAGACCCAGTACTTC.

This chain connects TRBV28 to TRBJ1-2; a weak D match, TRBD1 (5 bases). In germline, CDR1 is MDHEN, CDR2 SYDVKM. CDR3 length: 18 residues. The V end lost 4 bases, the J end lost 0 bases, and 21 bases lay between the germline ends. As DNA, the CDR3 is TGTGCCAGCAGTTATTACTACAACCCAGGGACCTCTAACTATGGCTACACCTTC. Translation: CASSYYYNPGTSNYGYTF.

The rearrangement links TRBV7-2 to TRBJ2-1; 10 bases match TRBD2. CDR1 and CDR2 (germline): SGHTA, FQGNSA. The V segment lost 1 base and the J segment 0 bases; nucleotides outside the gene matches: 12. The length of the CDR3 is 20 residues. Here the CDR3 reads CASSLDPARTSGYSYNEQFF. The CDR3 DNA reads as TGTGCCAGCAGCTTAGACCCAGCTCGGACTAGCGGTTACTCCTACAATGAGCAGTTCTTC.

Only one count was recorded for this clonotype. The rearrangement uses TRBV2 and TRBJ1-6; D not resolved. From germline, CDR1 is SNHLY and CDR2 FYNNEI. V was pared by 4 bases and J by 7 bases, with 8 bases between. The CDR3 totals 13 residues. The chain's CDR3 is CASSGDMNSPLHF. CDR3 DNA sequence: TGTGCCAGCAGTGGAGACATGAATTCACCCCTCCACTTT.

This clonotype was counted between two and nine times. The V call is TRBV7-2, the J call TRBJ2-5; TRBD2 agrees at 7 bases. In germline, CDR1 is SGHTA, CDR2 FQGNSA. CDR3 size: 13 residues. The V gene end was trimmed by 6 bases and the J gene end by 3 bases; junction bases not matched to a gene: 4. The chain's CDR3 is CASRGLGEETQYF. Here the CDR3 DNA reads TGTGCCAGCAGAGGACTAGGGGAAGAGACCCAGTACTTC.

This clonotype was detected only a few times. The rearrangement uses TRBV7-6 and TRBJ1-3, with 7 positions matching TRBD1. The germline V gene encodes CDR1 SGHVS and CDR2 FNYEAQ. J was trimmed by 4 bases and V by 2 bases; bases with no gene match: 2. CDR3 length: 14 residues. The CDR3 is CASSLRGRGNTIYF. The CDR3 region has the DNA TGTGCCAGCAGCTTAAGGGGGCGAGGAAACACCATATATTTT.

This chain uses TRBV6-2 or TRBV6-3 with TRBJ1-1, with a possible D match to TRBD1 (6 bases). The V gene's germline CDR1 is MNHEY and CDR2 SVGEGT. Between the trimmed V and J ends, which lost 7 bases and 3 bases, there was a span of 15 bases. The CDR3 is 14 residues long. The CDR3 loop is CASTRGGFDTEAFF. CDR3 in DNA: TGTGCCAGCACCAGGGGAGGGTTTGACACTGAAGCTTTCTTT.

The rearrangement joins TRBV7-8 to TRBJ2-1, with D unresolved. V was shortened by 2 bases and J by 0 bases, with 8 bases between the two germline ends. Germline CDR1 and CDR2: SGHVS and FQNEAQ. The length of the CDR3 is 15 residues. CDR3 sequence reads: CASSLTPSSYNEQFF. DNA for the CDR3: TGTGCCAGCAGCTTAACCCCAAGCTCCTACAATGAGCAGTTCTTC.

The chain joins TRBV27 to TRBJ1-1; no firm D call. Trimming took 2 bases from V and 8 from J, leaving 15 bases between them. The CDR3 is 14 amino acids. Germline CDR1 MNHEY, CDR2 SMNVEV (reference sequence). CDR3 protein: CASSLALGPNEAFF. In DNA form, the CDR3 reads TGTGCCAGCAGTTTAGCTTTAGGGCCCAACGAAGCTTTCTTT.

The V and J genes are TRBV5-5 and TRBJ2-1; D remains unclear. This CDR3 is 13 amino acids long. V gave up 0 bases and J gave up 7 bases, with 8 bases separating them. Germline V gene sequence: CDR1 SGHKS, CDR2 YYEKEE (reference sequence). The CDR3 coding sequence is TGTGCCAGCAGCTTGGACGGTAGAAATGAGCAGTTCTTC. Translating it yields CASSLDGRNEQFF.

The chain recombines TRBV6-1 with TRBJ2-7, with 8 bases that match TRBD1. Germline V gene data show CDR1 as MNHNS and CDR2 as SASEGT. This CDR3 contains 15 residues. With 8 bases clipped from V and 3 bases from J, the junction kept 12 bases outside the gene matches. CDR3 loop: CASFLTGTGHYEQYF. CDR3 DNA: TGTGCCAGCTTCCTGACCGGGACAGGTCACTACGAGCAGTACTTC.

This rearrangement joins TRBV6-6 to TRBJ2-3; D is ambiguous. The CDR3 contains 16 residues. V was cut by 6 bases and J by 0 bases, with 16 bases left in between. CDR1 is MNHNY and CDR2 is SVGAGI in the germline V gene (reference sequence). CDR3 sequence reads: CASSGRRYLSTDTQYF. CDR3 coding DNA: TGTGCCAGCAGCGGTCGGCGGTACCTTAGCACAGATACGCAGTATTTT.

The CDR3 here is CASSDDIGALPYEQYF. DNA for the CDR3: TGTGCCAGCAGTGATGACATCGGAGCCCTTCCCTACGAGCAGTACTTC. The chain has TRBV6-1 and TRBJ2-7; D gene uncertain. In germline, CDR1 is MNHNS, CDR2 SASEGT. The CDR3 loop spans 16 amino acids. V was cut by 3 bases and J by 2 bases, with 17 bases left in between.

This clonotype was observed a few times. V usage is TRBV12-3 or TRBV12-4 and J usage is TRBJ2-1, with 9 bases aligning to TRBD2. CDR3 length: 15 residues. The junction had 7 bases not matched to a gene; V was cut back by 6 bases and J by 4 bases. The CDR3 coding sequence is TGTGCCAGCAGCCCCGGACTAGCGTTGTACAATGAGCAGTTCTTC. Translating gives CASSPGLALYNEQFF.

About this clonotype: This could be a read error, since a much larger clone is one nucleotide away. J is TRBJ2-5 and V is TRBV7-2; 9 positions agree with TRBD1. Germline assignment: CDR1 SGHTA and CDR2 FQGNSA. V shed 5 bases, J shed 5 bases, and the junction held 18 bases outside the gene matches. The CDR3 is made up of 18 amino acids. The CDR3 here is CASSQGWDRAYSGETQYF. The DNA of the CDR3 is TGTGCCAGCAGCCAGGGGTGGGACAGGGCCTATTCCGGGGAGACCCAGTACTTC. Supplemented by reference TRBV7-2 and TRBJ2-5, the full variable domain reads GAGVSQSPSNKVTEKGKDVELRCDPISGHTALYWYRQSLGQGLEFLIYFQGNSAPDKSGLPSDRFSAERTGGSVSTLTIQRTQQEDSAVYLCASSQGWDRAYSGETQYFGPGTRLLVL.

The chain has TRBV6-6 and TRBJ2-7; 10 bases fit TRBD2. After removal of 2 bases from V and 6 bases from J, the junction contained 7 bases not matched to a gene. Germline V gene sequence: CDR1 MNHNY, CDR2 SVGAGI (reference sequence). CDR3 length: 15 amino acids. CDR3 bases: TGTGCCAGCAGTTACGCGGCTAGCGGGAGAACCGAGCAGTACTTC. Its protein product is CASSYAASGRTEQYF.

This clonotype has more than one count but fewer than ten. The chain has TRBV4-2 and TRBJ1-6; D gene uncertain. Germline V gives CDR1 LGHNA, CDR2 YNFKEQ. CDR3 length: 14 amino acids. Trimming took off 0 bases at V and 6 bases at J, with 6 bases between the two ends. The CDR3: CASSQDSPNSPLHF. The CDR3, as DNA: TGTGCCAGCAGCCAAGACAGCCCTAATTCACCCCTCCACTTT.

The chain uses TRBV20-1 and TRBJ2-1, with D hard to call. This CDR3 comprises 12 residues. The V gene's germline CDR1 is DFQATT and CDR2 SNEGSKA (reference sequence). With 3 bases removed from V and 4 bases from J, the gap between germline ends came to 7 bases. CDR3 sequence (DNA): TGCAGTGCTAGCGACCGATACAATGAGCAGTTCTTC. Protein product: CSASDRYNEQFF.

The CDR3 loop reads CASSLSWGRGTEQYF. CDR3 DNA: TGTGCCAGCAGCCTAAGTTGGGGCAGGGGGACCGAGCAGTACTTC. The chain combines TRBV7-2 with TRBJ2-7; 7 bases align to TRBD1. With 5 bases clipped from V and 6 bases from J, the junction kept 13 bases outside the gene matches. Germline CDR1 and CDR2: SGHTA and FQGNSA. The CDR3 is 15 amino acids.